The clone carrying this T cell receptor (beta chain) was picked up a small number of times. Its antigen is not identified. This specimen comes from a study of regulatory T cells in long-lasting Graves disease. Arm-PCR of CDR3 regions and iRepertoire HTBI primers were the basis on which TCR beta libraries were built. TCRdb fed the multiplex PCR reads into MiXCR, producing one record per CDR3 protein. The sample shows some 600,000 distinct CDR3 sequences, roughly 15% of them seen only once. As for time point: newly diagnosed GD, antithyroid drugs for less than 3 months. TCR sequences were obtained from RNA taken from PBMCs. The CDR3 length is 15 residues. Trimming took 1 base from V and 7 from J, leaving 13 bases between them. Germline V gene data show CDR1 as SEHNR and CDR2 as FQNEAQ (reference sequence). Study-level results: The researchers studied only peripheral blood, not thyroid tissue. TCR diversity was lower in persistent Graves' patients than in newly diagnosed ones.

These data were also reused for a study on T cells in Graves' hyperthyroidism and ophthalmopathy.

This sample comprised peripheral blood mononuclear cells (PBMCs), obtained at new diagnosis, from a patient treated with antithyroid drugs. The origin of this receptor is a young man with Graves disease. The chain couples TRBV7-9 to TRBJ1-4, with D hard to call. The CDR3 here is CASSLERLGGEKLFF. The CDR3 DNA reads TGTGCCAGCAGCTTAGAAAGACTCGGAGGTGAAAAACTGTTTTTT. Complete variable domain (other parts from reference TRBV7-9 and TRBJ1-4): DTGVSQNPRHKITKRGQNVTFRCDPISEHNRLYWYRQTLGQGPEFLTYFQNEAQLEKSRLLSDRFSAERPKGSFSTLEIQRTEQGDSAMYLCASSLERLGGEKLFFGSGTQLSVL.